This T cell receptor (beta chain) was identified in a study of T cells in Graves' hyperthyroidism and ophthalmopathy (dated by TCRdb to the late 2010s). Regarding the study in general: Peripheral blood was collected at initial diagnosis, before any treatment. Whether ophthalmopathy could be predicted prospectively was tested in an independent validation cohort made up of about 18 hyperthyroidism patients plus 17 patients who later progressed to ophthalmopathy. To identify TCR V-J signatures that set the groups apart, the researchers used a discovery cohort of about a hundred patients, made up of around 40 with Graves' ophthalmopathy and about 60 with stable Graves' hyperthyroidism. TCR Vbeta CDR3 sequencing of some 140 peripheral blood samples (roughly 41 ophthalmopathy, 70 to 85 hyperthyroidism and around 17 progressor patients) is reported in the paper. The 95 to 100 discovery patients were randomly divided into training and test sets at a 7:3 ratio. Thyroid tissue and blood T-cell repertoires from six Graves' hyperthyroidism patients were also compared in the study. After blood sampling, hyperthyroidism patients were treated with methimazole at a starting dose of 30 mg daily, and ophthalmopathy patients were treated with high-dose intravenous methylprednisolone.

Summary of the overall study and its limitations: In validation, the model predicted progression to ophthalmopathy a median of approximately 6.3 months before onset, with over 55% sensitivity and roughly 79% specificity. Most expanded thyroid clonotypes (frequency above 0.001) were also detected in blood, suggesting blood repertoires may reflect thyroid immune responses. A model built on a 13 V-J signature distinguished ophthalmopathy from stable hyperthyroidism, reaching 85% to 90% sensitivity and around 82% specificity in cross-validation and 80%/75% in testing. Sample size was not statistically predetermined, and blinding of investigators to group allocation was not performed.

Ten or more counts support this clonotype. The antigen this receptor binds is unknown. No base quality information exists; no much larger clone differs at one position. Ophthalmopathy patients had moderately to severely active disease, Clinical Activity Score of at least 3, NOSPECS grade of at least 4, and duration under 3 months. Exclusion was applied to patients with uncontrolled infections, other autoimmune diseases, pregnancy or lactation. Clinical symptoms, serum thyroxine and TRAb, thyroid ultrasound, and orbital computed tomography formed the basis for the diagnoses. Ficoll-Paque density gradient centrifugation was used to isolate PBMCs from about 10 ml of fresh peripheral blood. Trizol reagent was used to extract total RNA, and RNA quality was then checked on an Agilent 2100 Bioanalyzer. The TCR beta CDR3 regions were amplified from RNA transcripts. A first-round RT-PCR of the TCR CDR3 used the HTBI primer set with the Qiagen OneStep RT-PCR kit. Libraries were constructed in a second round of multiplex PCR, after which size selection and purification were performed. Paired-end sequencing of the libraries was performed with 100 bp reads on an Illumina HiSeq2000. The study's processing was this. SOAPnuke was used to process the raw data, with reads discarded if the reads contained adapters or uncalled bases, had a mean Phred below 15, or lacked an exact constant-primer or identifier match. COPE v1.2.5 was used to merge high-quality paired reads, and clonotypes were defined as unique nucleotide sequences. MiTCR v1.1 was used to align the clonotypes against IMGT TRBV, TRBD and TRBJ reference segments. Only V-J combinations with frequency above 0.0001, covering 99% to 99.2% of repertoires, were analysed. The TCS score was defined as F50 (clonal expansion) divided by E x V (chaos), with BLOSUM62-based TCRdist calculated between CDR3 peptides within each V-J. Welch's t-statistics and random forest reduced 450 to 600 V-J features to 13, which were used in a naive Bayes classifier (R e1071). TCRdb redid the processing of the public reads, applying fastp at Q25 and MiXCR, and retained in-frame beta chains. All rows with the same CDR3 protein become a single entry with the most common DNA and genes. TCRdb, not the original authors, processed these V and J calls. Within this sample are 400,000 or so distinct CDR3 sequences, with around 15% of them counted one time only. The ten top clones hold 15% to 20% of the sample.

The sequenced sample was blood. The TCR comes from a woman in her 30s with Graves' ophthalmopathy.

The DNA sequence is as follows: TGCGCCAGCTGGGACAGCACAGATACGCAGTATTTT. It translates as CASWDSTDTQYF. This chain joins TRBV4-1 to TRBJ2-3; the D gene is tentatively TRBD1 or TRBD2, each matching 5 bases. V is pared back by 8 bases and J by 0 bases, with 6 bases lying between the germline termini. Based on the germline V gene, the CDR1 and CDR2 sequences are MGHRA and YSYEKL. Including the terminal cysteine and phenylalanine, the CDR3 comprises 12 residues. Only the CDR3 part of the read is kept: 36 bases, read in frame from the first base.